The 23 T cell receptor beta chains presented below share a single source sample, sequenced in a study of blood T cell repertoires in COVID-19 (dated by TCRdb to 2018 to 2020). Library preparation used the immunoSEQ multiplex PCR assay. Held by TCRdb, this immuneACCESS table contains in-frame sequences only and omits some clones. Under half of the omission traces to an unresolved V gene where checked; the cause of the rest is unknown. The sample data list about 350,000 clones, and less than 90% of these were observed just once. The top ten clonotypes cover 7% to 7.5% of the sample. Source material: peripheral blood. The receptors originated from an older woman with COVID-19, enrolled during active disease.

DNA of the CDR3: TGTGCCAGCAGCTTAGTCGGGGGTCTCGCTGAAGCTTTCTTT. It is translated as CASSLVGGLAEAFF. The rearrangement links TRBV7-9 to TRBJ1-1, with D possibly TRBD1 on 5 matching bases. Per the germline V gene, CDR1 is SEHNR and CDR2 is FQNEAQ (reference sequence). The CDR3 sequence is 14 residues long. V was clipped by 1 base and J by 6 bases, with 12 bases between them. Full variable domain (missing parts from reference TRBV7-9 and TRBJ1-1): DTGVSQNPRHKITKRGQNVTFRCDPISEHNRLYWYRQTLGQGPEFLTYFQNEAQLEKSRLLSDRFSAERPKGSFSTLEIQRTEQGDSAMYLCASSLVGGLAEAFFGQGTRLTVV.

The J gene is TRBJ1-1, the V gene TRBV11-1; D uncertain. This CDR3 contains 18 residues. In germline, CDR1 is SGHAT, CDR2 FQDESV (reference sequence). V was shortened by 0 bases and J by 9 bases, with 26 bases between the two germline ends. This CDR3 reads CASSLAFAQDGFVGKAFF. DNA of the CDR3: TGTGCCAGCAGCTTAGCGTTTGCCCAAGACGGTTTTGTCGGGAAAGCTTTCTTT.

The CDR3 sequence is CASSFELHYEQYF. In DNA, the CDR3 is TGTGCCAGCAGTTTTGAGCTCCACTACGAGCAGTACTTC. V gene TRBV12-3 or TRBV12-4 combines with J gene TRBJ2-7; no clear D gene. V lost 3 bases to trimming and J lost 3 bases, with 9 bases between them. The CDR3 extends over 13 amino acids.

The rearrangement joins TRBV3-1 (or the pseudogene TRBV3-2) to TRBJ2-1; a weak D match, TRBD2 (7 bases). CDR3 size: 15 residues. V gave up 2 bases and J gave up 8 bases, with 16 bases separating them. Germline V CDR1 and CDR2: LGHDT, YNNKEL (reference sequence). CDR3 region: CASSQWGGGGDEQFF. The CDR3 DNA reads TGTGCCAGCAGCCAATGGGGCGGGGGCGGTGATGAGCAGTTCTTC.

The chain has TRBV5-1 and TRBJ1-6; 8 positions agree with TRBD1. V lost 3 bases, J lost 7 bases, and 6 bases stayed unmatched. The CDR3 consists of 15 residues. Germline CDR1 is SGHRS and CDR2 is YFSETQ. CDR3 amino acids: CASSWAGGANSPLHF. CDR3 in DNA: TGCGCCAGCAGCTGGGCAGGGGGCGCGAATTCACCCCTCCACTTT.

The chain recombines TRBV30 with TRBJ1-1, with a weak D call TRBD1 (5 bases). Trimming pared 5 bases from V and 5 bases from J, leaving 15 bases between. CDR1 and CDR2 from the germline V gene are GTSNPN and SVGIG (reference sequence). The CDR3 contains 13 residues. The CDR3: CAWAVGRVTEAFF. DNA of the CDR3: TGTGCCTGGGCGGTGGGCAGGGTAACTGAAGCTTTCTTT.

This chain joins TRBV4-3 and TRBJ1-1; D is perhaps TRBD1 (6 bases). The CDR3 contains 14 residues. Per germline, CDR1 LGHNA and CDR2 YSLEER. Trimming left V 4 bases short and J 4 bases short, with 13 bases between. CDR3 in DNA: TGCGCCAGCAGCCCGTCGACAGGTAGCACTGAAGCTTTCTTT. It specifies CASSPSTGSTEAFF.

The CDR3 sequence: CASSPPSGVTGELFF. CDR3 DNA sequence: TGTGCCAGCTCACCCCCTAGCGGGGTGACCGGGGAGCTGTTTTTT. This chain joins TRBV18 and TRBJ2-2, with TRBD2 matching over 9 bases. V lost 3 bases to trimming and J lost 5 bases; unmatched junction nucleotides: 4. The CDR3 contains 15 residues. Germline V CDR1 and CDR2: KGHSH, LQKENI. Filled out from reference TRBV18 and TRBJ2-2, the complete variable domain reads NAGVMQNPRHLVRRRGQEARLRCSPMKGHSHVYWYRQLPEEGLKFMVYLQKENIIDESGMPKERFSAEFPKEGPSILRIQQVVRGDSAAYFCASSPPSGVTGELFFGEGSRLTVL.

This clone was seen only once. The chain combines TRBV11-2 with TRBJ1-2, with a tentative D call TRBD1 (6 bases). Looked up from germline, CDR1 is SGHAT and CDR2 is FQNNGV. The CDR3 has 14 residues. V dropped 5 bases and J dropped 4 bases, with 14 bases sitting between them. For the CDR3, the DNA is TGTGCCAGCAGCACAGGGCCGCCTCCCTATGGCTACACCTTC. Translating gives CASSTGPPPYGYTF.

The chain links TRBV24-1 to TRBJ2-1; 8 bases line up with TRBD2. Germline V gives CDR1 KGHDR, CDR2 SFDVKD. CDR3 length: 15 amino acids. The ends lost 5 bases at V and 2 bases at J; junction bases unmatched: 4. The CDR3 DNA reads as TGTGCCACCAGTGGGGCGGGGGGTACCTACAATGAGCAGTTCTTC. Translating gives CATSGAGGTYNEQFF.

This chain connects TRBV6-5 to TRBJ1-2, with no clear D. The CDR3 length is 14 residues. Trimming shortened V by 4 bases and J by 10 bases, and 19 bases separated the two germline ends. The V gene's germline CDR1 is MNHEY and CDR2 SVGAGI. The CDR3 coding sequence is TGTGCCAGCAGTTCCCCGTCTACAAGACTTGACTACACCTTC. This codes for CASSSPSTRLDYTF.

The chain links TRBV10-3 to TRBJ1-5; weak D call: TRBD1 (6 bases). CDR3 size: 13 residues. V lost 8 bases to trimming and J lost 5 bases, with 13 bases between them. Per the germline V gene, CDR1 is ENHRY and CDR2 is SYGVKD. The DNA of the CDR3 is TGTGCCATCGCACAGGGTGGGGATCAGCCCCAGCATTTT. Protein: CAIAQGGDQPQHF.

This rearrangement joins TRBV12-5 to TRBJ1-1; no clear D. The CDR3 totals 12 residues. Germline lookup yields CDR1 LGHNT and CDR2 FRNRAP. V was pared by 3 bases and J by 5 bases, with 7 bases between. This chain's CDR3 is CASGFEGTEAFF. The CDR3 region has the DNA TGTGCTAGTGGTTTCGAGGGAACTGAAGCTTTCTTT.

The V call is TRBV29-1, the J call TRBJ1-2; 7 bases are shared with TRBD1. Germline assignment: CDR1 SQVTM and CDR2 ANQGSEA. J was trimmed by 4 bases and V by 7 bases; bases with no gene match: 3. The CDR3 is 11 residues long. This CDR3 is CSAGTAYGYTF. Here the CDR3 DNA reads TGCAGCGCCGGGACAGCCTATGGCTACACCTTC.

The V gene is TRBV5-1, the J gene TRBJ2-1; D not certain. The germline CDR1 and CDR2 sequences are SGHRS and YFSETQ. Trimming took off 6 bases at V and 0 bases at J, with 13 bases between the two ends. This CDR3 is built from 15 residues. In DNA, the CDR3 is TGCGCCAGCAAGCTCGGTCAGGACTCCTACAATGAGCAGTTCTTC. As protein: CASKLGQDSYNEQFF.

The rearrangement links TRBV5-1 to TRBJ2-1; 9 bases are shared with TRBD1. Germline trimming cut 0 bases from V and 7 bases from J; bases unmatched to any gene: 5. Germline V gene data show CDR1 as SGHRS and CDR2 as YFSETQ. The CDR3 contains 15 residues. CDR3 in DNA: TGCGCCAGCAGCTTGGGGACCGGGACAGGGAATGAGCAGTTCTTC. Translating it yields CASSLGTGTGNEQFF.

The chain joins TRBV19 to TRBJ2-3, with D possibly being TRBD1 (6 bases). V lost 8 bases and J lost 0, with 18 bases in between. The CDR3 totals 16 residues. Germline CDR1 is LNHDA and CDR2 is SQIVND (reference sequence). The CDR3 DNA follows: TGTGCCAGTGGCCTTAGGGGGTTATCTAGCACAGATACGCAGTATTTT. It codes for CASGLRGLSSTDTQYF.

The chain uses TRBV7-2 and TRBJ2-5; perhaps TRBD1 as D (6 bases). The CDR3 sequence is 13 residues long. V lost 3 bases and J 6 bases, leaving 11 bases between the germline ends. CDR1 and CDR2 from the germline V gene are SGHTA and FQGNSA. CDR3 residues: CASSLNREQTQYF. DNA of the CDR3: TGTGCCAGCAGCTTGAACAGGGAGCAGACCCAGTACTTC.

This clone has only one observation. V is TRBV24-1 and J is TRBJ2-7; 10 bases map to TRBD2. Germline values: CDR1 KGHDR, CDR2 SFDVKD. The CDR3 loop spans 17 amino acids. V lost 4 bases to trimming and J lost 2 bases; unmatched junction nucleotides: 10. CDR3 bases: TGTGCCACCAGTGACGAACAAGGACTAGCGGAAACCTACGAGCAGTACTTC. Amino acid sequence: CATSDEQGLAETYEQYF.

The genes are TRBV5-6 and TRBJ1-2; the D gene is possibly TRBD1 (5 bases). With 2 bases removed from V and 2 bases from J, the gap between germline ends came to 7 bases. CDR1 and CDR2 (germline): SGHDT, YYEEEE. The CDR3 runs to 13 residues. Here the CDR3 reads CASSFPGNYGYTF. DNA for the CDR3: TGTGCCAGCAGCTTTCCAGGGAACTATGGCTACACCTTC.

The rearrangement uses TRBV7-8 and TRBJ2-7; D call uncertain. CDR3 size: 15 residues. From germline, CDR1 is SGHVS and CDR2 FQNEAQ. With 1 base removed from V and 0 bases from J, the gap between germline ends came to 10 bases. DNA for the CDR3: TGTGCCAGCAGCTTAGACTCTCCAAGCTCCTACGAGCAGTACTTC. Protein: CASSLDSPSSYEQYF.

A few counts support this clone. The genes are TRBV4-2 and TRBJ2-7; TRBD1 matches at 7 bases. Germline V gene lookup returns CDR1 LGHNA and CDR2 YNFKEQ. This CDR3 has 14 residues. With V trimmed by 4 bases and J by 0 bases, 3 bases remained unmatched. CDR3 in DNA: TGTGCCAGCAGCCGTTGGGACAGCTCCTACGAGCAGTACTTC. Translation gives CASSRWDSSYEQYF.

This clone was seen more than once but under ten times. Other DNA variants within this sample encode the same CDR3. The rearrangement joins TRBV18 to TRBJ2-5, with D possibly TRBD1 on 5 matching bases. The germline V gene encodes CDR1 KGHSH and CDR2 LQKENI. The CDR3 is 14 residues long. V lost 0 bases, J lost 5 bases, and 10 bases lay in between. CDR3: CASSPPAGRETQYF. The DNA of the CDR3 is TGTGCCAGCTCACCACCGGCAGGGCGGGAGACCCAGTACTTC.